This is a list of T cell receptor beta chains from one sample in a study of beta chain features in type 1 diabetes. Assay: immunoSEQ multiplex PCR; the TCRdb copy retains only in-frame clones and omits some. The table has hundreds of thousands of clones, 13% to 15% seen once. The sample was central memory CD4+ T cells from blood. These receptors all stem from a man aged 25-45 years in good health. Both conserved end residues are part of each CDR3. The D gene is left open where the match is weak. Some rows mark clone size as missing; the rest say once, few, many or name a class of expanded clone.

clone_size	v_call	d_call	j_call	cdr3_aa
few	TRBV7-2	TRBD1	TRBJ1-2	CASSLGQGRGYGYTF
-	TRBV28	TRBD1	TRBJ1-2	CASSSSGTGYGYTF
-	TRBV13	-	TRBJ1-4	CASSLGPGSAEKLFF
-	TRBV7-2	-	TRBJ1-5	CASRLGQSNQPQHF
many	TRBV14	-	TRBJ1-2	CASSQQRGFYGYTF
-	TRBV19	TRBD1	TRBJ1-2	CASSPGQGRSGYTF
-	TRBV5-1	-	TRBJ1-3	CASSPDLSSGNTIYF
-	TRBV11-3	-	TRBJ2-1	CASSSNPSSYNEQFF
few	TRBV4-3	TRBD2	TRBJ2-3	CASSLTGGATDTQYF
few	TRBV5-1	TRBD1	TRBJ2-1	CASSRGTGGLGGRSLDNEQFF
-	TRBV19	-	TRBJ2-5	CASGGTAQETQYF
few	TRBV2	-	TRBJ2-7	CASTDRLLVGGQYF
few	TRBV19	TRBD2	TRBJ2-5	CARSGSTETQYF
few	TRBV30	-	TRBJ1-3	CAWMWALGNTIYF
few	TRBV18	TRBD2	TRBJ2-1	CASSPQRGGMDEQFF
few	TRBV15	-	TRBJ2-3	CATSRDRAADTQYF
many	TRBV2	-	TRBJ1-1	CASSELENTEAFF
few	TRBV5-6	-	TRBJ2-5	CASSPGTPGETQYF
few	TRBV12-5	TRBD2	TRBJ2-2	CASGFLASGGLTGELFF
-	TRBV18	-	TRBJ1-2	CASSGDGRLDGYTF
few	TRBV11-3	-	TRBJ2-1	CASSSSGEQFF
few	TRBV11-3	TRBD1	TRBJ1-1	CASSWGQGRSDTEAFF
-	TRBV4-1	TRBD1	TRBJ1-2	CASSPGTGGNYGYTF
few	TRBV5-1	-	TRBJ2-5	CASSLYPSLQETQYF
-	TRBV10-3	-	TRBJ2-6	CAISESGPSGANVLTF
many	TRBV29-1	-	TRBJ2-2	CSVGARRNTGELFF
few	TRBV7-2	TRBD1	TRBJ1-2	CASSSMPTGPYGYTF
few	TRBV30	TRBD1	TRBJ1-1	CAWKRGPGTEAFF
few	TRBV6-5	TRBD1	TRBJ2-3	CASSYARGLDTQYF
few	TRBV7-2	TRBD2	TRBJ2-5	CASSPGLAGGLQETQYF
-	TRBV7-2	TRBD1	TRBJ1-2	CASSLQGAGNYGYTF
-	TRBV7-2	-	TRBJ2-1	CASSLSGTYNEQFF
-	TRBV7-7	-	TRBJ1-2	CASSSASRATNYGYTF
-	TRBV7-2	-	TRBJ1-3	CASSEGNTIYF
many	TRBV19	-	TRBJ2-2	CASSSQGSGELFF
-	TRBV6-5	-	TRBJ2-1	CASMESGKGYEQFF
-	TRBV6-5	-	TRBJ1-2	CASTLNANYGYTF
-	TRBV9	-	TRBJ1-1	CASSEQGAGTEAFF
once	TRBV2	-	TRBJ1-5	CASSLRGNQPQHF
-	TRBV7-6	-	TRBJ2-7	CASSSKKYEQYF
-	TRBV7-9	-	TRBJ2-5	CASISGVIGETQYF
few	TRBV11-3	TRBD1	TRBJ2-5	CASSLSTGGETQYF
few	TRBV4-2	TRBD2	TRBJ2-2	CASSQGDYNTGELFF
-	TRBV19	-	TRBJ2-5	CASSAGFQETQYF
few	TRBV19	TRBD1	TRBJ2-7	CATKTGDSYEQYF
few	TRBV7-9	-	TRBJ1-4	CASSLGGIRGEKLFF
-	TRBV7-2	-	TRBJ1-1	CASSLVNEAFF
-	TRBV7-2	-	TRBJ2-1	CASTQYNEQFF
many	TRBV4-3	-	TRBJ1-6	CASSQDRGLGSYNSPLHF
few	TRBV6-5	TRBD2	TRBJ2-4	CASSTLAGGIIQYF
few	TRBV11-2	-	TRBJ1-3	CASSIDSSGNTIYF
few	TRBV7-9	-	TRBJ1-3	CASSQDDRRENTIYF
few	TRBV4-1	-	TRBJ1-5	CASSPSIVEVGQPQHF
-	TRBV11-3	TRBD2	TRBJ2-1	CASSLGGSRGVNEQFF